Following are 25 T cell receptor beta chains from one sample sequenced in a study of CD4 T cells in relation to SARS-CoV-2 and coronaviruses (dated by TCRdb to the early 2020s). The receptor library was made with the immunoSEQ multiplex PCR assay. Imported from immuneACCESS, the table was reduced by TCRdb to in-frame sequences with V and J called. These copies leave out some clones; in studies compared against another copy, an unresolved V gene accounts for under half, and the cause of the remainder is not known. Here the sample has about 20,000 clones; nearly 75% occur a single time. 30% of the sample is taken by the ten largest. Antigens of these TCRs are unknown. CD4+ T cells from unexposed donors were collected before the COVID-19 pandemic (2011-2018). Following 10 days of culture, the EasySep CD4+ T cell isolation kit was used to isolate CD4+ T cells. What was sequenced was CD4+ T cells from PBMCs, cultured in vitro. The source is a human donor in good health.

This clone occurred once. V usage is TRBV2 and J usage is TRBJ2-2; TRBD1 agrees at 7 bases. The CDR3 spans 14 residues. The V gene's germline CDR1 is SNHLY and CDR2 FYNNEI. V shed 2 bases and J 7 bases; nucleotides not matched to a gene: 4. CDR3 in amino acids: CASSERQGVGELFF. CDR3 DNA: TGTGCCAGCAGTGAAAGACAGGGAGTCGGGGAGCTGTTTTTT.

This chain connects TRBV10-1 to TRBJ2-3; either TRBD1 or TRBD2 may fit D (5 bases each). From germline, CDR1 is WNHNN and CDR2 SYGVQD (reference sequence). Trimming shortened V by 2 bases and J by 3 bases, and 12 bases separated the two germline ends. The CDR3 consists of 15 residues. For the CDR3, the DNA is TGCGCCAGCAGTGAGGGGACCATTTCAACAGATACGCAGTATTTT. Translation gives CASSEGTISTDTQYF.

The rearrangement links TRBV11-2 to TRBJ1-2; 10 nucleotides line up with TRBD1. The germline V gene encodes CDR1 SGHAT and CDR2 FQNNGV. This CDR3 is built from 18 residues. Germline trimming cut 1 base from V and 0 bases from J; bases unmatched to any gene: 8. The CDR3 loop reads CASSLGPTGGTANYGYTF. For the CDR3, the DNA is TGTGCCAGCAGCTTAGGTCCGACAGGGGGCACGGCTAACTATGGCTACACCTTC.

The V call is TRBV6-1, the J call TRBJ2-3; tentatively, D is TRBD1 (6 bases). With 2 bases removed from V and 0 bases from J, the gap between germline ends came to 9 bases. CDR1 is MNHNS and CDR2 is SASEGT in the germline V gene. The CDR3 runs to 15 residues. The CDR3 reads CASSEMRGSTDTQYF. As DNA, the CDR3 is TGTGCCAGCAGTGAAATGAGGGGGAGCACAGATACGCAGTATTTT.

This clone turned up a few times. This chain connects TRBV11-3 to TRBJ2-2, with a possible D match to TRBD2 (5 bases). From germline, CDR1 is SGHNT and CDR2 YENEEA. Trimming left V 5 bases short and J 6 bases short, with 10 bases between. This CDR3 is built from 13 residues. The CDR3 sequence: CASSGRSAGELFF. DNA of the CDR3: TGTGCCAGCAGCGGACGTAGCGCCGGGGAGCTGTTTTTT.

This clone was seen a single time. This chain connects TRBV7-9 to TRBJ1-1; no clear D. The CDR3 runs to 16 residues. Germline V gives CDR1 SEHNR, CDR2 FQNEAQ (reference sequence). V gave up 2 bases and J gave up 2 bases, with 15 bases separating them. The CDR3 region is CASSLWLAASNTEAFF. The CDR3, as DNA: TGTGCCAGCAGCTTATGGTTGGCAGCCAGTAACACTGAAGCTTTCTTT.

The rearrangement joins TRBV30 to TRBJ1-6; 7 bases are shared with TRBD1. The J segment lost 6 bases and the V segment lost 5 bases, leaving 4 bases of the junction unmatched. The CDR3 totals 13 residues. The germline V gene encodes CDR1 GTSNPN and CDR2 SVGIG (reference sequence). CDR3 region: CAWEGQPNSPLHF. DNA of the CDR3: TGTGCCTGGGAGGGACAGCCTAATTCACCCCTCCACTTT.

The DNA for the CDR3 is TGTGCCTCAACCCGGCTAGCGGGAGGATCAGAGACCCAGTACTTC. Protein: CASTRLAGGSETQYF. The chain has TRBV2 and TRBJ2-5; 11 bases are a match to TRBD2. Germline CDR1 SNHLY, CDR2 FYNNEI. The ends lost 11 bases at V and 4 bases at J; junction bases unmatched: 12. This CDR3 spans 15 amino acids. Filled out from reference TRBV2 and TRBJ2-5, the complete variable domain reads EPEVTQTPSHQVTQMGQEVILRCVPISNHLYFYWYRQILGQKVEFLVSFYNNEISEKSEIFDDQFSVERPDGSNFTLKIRSTKLEDSAMYFCASTRLAGGSETQYFGPGTRLLVL.

This chain connects TRBV5-4 to TRBJ2-1; 10 bases align to TRBD2. The V and J ends lost 4 bases and 9 bases, in that order; junction bases with no gene match: 13. The CDR3 loop spans 16 amino acids. Germline V gives CDR1 SGHNT, CDR2 YYREEE (reference sequence). The CDR3 here is CASSRGVAGGLSEQFF. CDR3 bases: TGTGCCAGCAGCCGCGGGGTAGCGGGAGGCCTATCTGAGCAGTTCTTC.

The rearrangement joins TRBV2 to TRBJ1-3; TRBD1 might be the D (5 bases). The CDR3 has 15 residues. CDR1 is SNHLY and CDR2 is FYNNEI in the germline V gene. Trimming pared 7 bases from V and 4 bases from J, leaving 17 bases between. This chain's CDR3 is CASTGGLSLGNTIYF. The CDR3 DNA is TGTGCCAGCACCGGGGGATTGAGCCTCGGAAACACCATATATTTT.

The chain has TRBV2 and TRBJ1-2; 8 bases are shared with TRBD1. The CDR3 length is 14 residues. The V gene end was trimmed by 7 bases and the J gene end by 2 bases; junction bases not matched to a gene: 6. Germline loops: CDR1 SNHLY, CDR2 FYNNEI. CDR3 coding DNA: TGTGCCAGCACTGGGCAGGGGGCGAACTATGGCTACACCTTC. Amino acids: CASTGQGANYGYTF.

The rearrangement uses TRBV30 and TRBJ1-4; weak D call: TRBD1 (5 bases). The CDR3 is 15 amino acids. Germline V gives CDR1 GTSNPN, CDR2 SVGIG (reference sequence). V lost 0 bases to trimming and J lost 8 bases, with 16 bases between them. The CDR3 nucleotides are TGTGCCTGGAGTGTATTACAGGCCCGTGGGGAAAAACTGTTTTTT. This codes for CAWSVLQARGEKLFF.

The V gene is TRBV2, the J gene TRBJ2-1, with D unresolved. The V gene lost 4 bases and the J gene lost 3 bases, with 13 bases spanning the gap. The germline V gene has CDR1 SNHLY and CDR2 FYNNEI. This CDR3 has 15 residues. CDR3 in DNA: TGTGCCAGCAGTGCCGACACCCAAGACTACAATGAGCAGTTCTTC. It specifies CASSADTQDYNEQFF.

The chain couples TRBV2 to TRBJ1-1; no clear D. V lost 3 bases and J lost 0, with 8 bases in between. There are 14 residues in the CDR3. The V gene's germline CDR1 is SNHLY and CDR2 FYNNEI. The CDR3 sequence is CASSDLTMNTEAFF. The CDR3, as DNA: TGTGCCAGCAGTGATTTGACCATGAACACTGAAGCTTTCTTT.

The rearrangement joins TRBV6-1 to TRBJ1-1; perhaps TRBD1 as D (5 bases). The CDR3 runs 14 residues. The germline V gene has CDR1 MNHNS and CDR2 SASEGT. V was shortened by 7 bases and J by 3 bases, with 15 bases between the two germline ends. The CDR3 is CASTRDGSDTEAFF. CDR3 in DNA: TGTGCCAGCACTCGGGACGGATCGGACACTGAAGCTTTCTTT.

This clone was recorded once. This chain uses TRBV7-9 with TRBJ2-1, with D possibly TRBD2 on 6 matching bases. The germline V gene encodes CDR1 SEHNR and CDR2 FQNEAQ (reference sequence). V was shortened by 3 bases and J by 8 bases, with 23 bases between the two germline ends. The CDR3 is made up of 17 amino acids. The CDR3 coding sequence is TGTGCCAGCAGCTTTGATCGGGCGGGGCAAGGGAGACATGAGCAGTTCTTC. It codes for CASSFDRAGQGRHEQFF.

The chain employs TRBV15 and TRBJ2-7; 10 bases are shared with TRBD2. Germline CDR1 and CDR2: LNHNV and YYDKDF (reference sequence). Losses at the gene ends were 2 bases for V and 0 bases for J; bases not matched to a gene: 4. The CDR3 has 16 residues. The CDR3 DNA reads TGTGCCACCAGCAGAAAGACTAGCGGGCCCTCCTACGAGCAGTACTTC. Amino acids: CATSRKTSGPSYEQYF.

This chain links TRBV24-1 with TRBJ2-1; possibly TRBD1 for D (6 bases). Trimming cost V 5 bases and J 0 bases, with 10 bases left between them. The CDR3 extends over 15 amino acids. Germline CDR1 is KGHDR and CDR2 is SFDVKD. CDR3 in amino acids: CATSGDTSSYNEQFF. The CDR3 DNA sequence: TGTGCCACCAGTGGGGACACGAGCTCCTACAATGAGCAGTTCTTC.

The rearrangement uses TRBV19 and TRBJ2-2, with 8 bases fitting TRBD2. The germline V gene encodes CDR1 LNHDA and CDR2 SQIVND (reference sequence). With V trimmed by 1 base and J by 6 bases, 4 bases remained unmatched. There are 15 residues in the CDR3. The CDR3, as DNA: TGTGCCAGTAGTATAGCCGGGAGGGCCCCCGGGGAGCTGTTTTTT. It yields the protein CASSIAGRAPGELFF.

The chain couples TRBV28 to TRBJ1-6; D is ambiguous. V lost 6 bases to trimming and J lost 7 bases, with 13 bases between them. This CDR3 spans 14 amino acids. Per the germline V gene, CDR1 is MDHEN and CDR2 is SYDVKM. CDR3 in amino acids: CASSPSERNSPLHF. The CDR3 DNA follows: TGTGCCAGCAGCCCAAGTGAAAGGAATTCACCCCTCCACTTT. Combining the CDR3 with reference TRBV28 and TRBJ1-6 gives the whole variable domain DVKVTQSSRYLVKRTGEKVFLECVQDMDHENMFWYRQDPGLGLRLIYFSYDVKMKEKGDIPEGYSVSREKKERFSLILESASTNQTSMYLCASSPSERNSPLHFGNGTRLTVT.

DNA for the CDR3: TGTGCCAGCAGTCCCGGACAGGCCCGGCAGCCCCAGCATTTT. Translated, it gives CASSPGQARQPQHF. The J gene is TRBJ1-5, the V gene TRBV27; TRBD1 agrees at 7 bases. Unmatched junction bases numbered 8, after V lost 5 bases and J lost 7 bases. The germline CDR1 and CDR2 sequences are MNHEY and SMNVEV (reference sequence). The CDR3 consists of 14 residues.

The genes are TRBV25-1 and TRBJ1-2; D gene unclear. Germline assignment: CDR1 MGHDK and CDR2 SYGVNS. V was clipped by 2 bases and J by 4 bases, with 8 bases between them. The CDR3 runs to 13 residues. The chain's CDR3 is CASSERQVYGYTF. In DNA form, the CDR3 reads TGTGCCAGCAGTGAAAGGCAGGTCTATGGCTACACCTTC.

The genes are TRBV11-2 and TRBJ1-1; 9 nucleotides line up with TRBD1. This CDR3 has 14 amino acids. Germline V lookup: CDR1 SGHAT, CDR2 FQNNGV. V dropped 5 bases and J dropped 5; count of bases not matched to a gene: 6. The CDR3 bases are TGTGCCAGCAGCGAACAGGGGGCAAGGACTGAAGCTTTCTTT. It codes for CASSEQGARTEAFF.

The rearrangement uses TRBV10-1 and TRBJ2-5; 8 positions agree with TRBD1. Trimming at V came to 4 bases and at J to 7 bases, leaving 11 bases not matched to a gene. Germline CDR1 WNHNN, CDR2 SYGVQD (reference sequence). This CDR3 contains 15 residues. CDR3 DNA sequence: TGCGCCAGCAGTGCCGGGACAGGAGGCTCCGGGACCCAGTACTTC. It translates to CASSAGTGGSGTQYF.

V gene TRBV4-1 combines with J gene TRBJ2-1; 11 bases agree with TRBD2. Germline loops: CDR1 MGHRA, CDR2 YSYEKL. V lost 1 base and J lost 1; bases outside the gene matches: 9. The CDR3 has 19 residues. As DNA, the CDR3 is TGCGCCAGCAGCCAAGCCTCGACTAGCGGGATTCAATCCTACAATGAGCAGTTCTTC. This encodes CASSQASTSGIQSYNEQFF.